The 22 T cell receptor beta chains below all came from one sample that was sequenced in a study of regulatory T cells in long-lasting Graves disease. Described time point: newly diagnosed GD, antithyroid drugs for less than 3 months. The TCR library used RNA extracted from PBMCs. With iRepertoire HTBI primers and Arm-PCR of CDR3 regions, TCR beta libraries were built. Each CDR3 protein gets one entry after TCRdb re-called the multiplex PCR reads with MiXCR. The sample records a few hundred thousand distinct CDR3 sequences, roughly 12% being singletons. The same sample was also studied in work on T cells in Graves' hyperthyroidism and ophthalmopathy.

Sample: peripheral blood mononuclear cells (PBMCs), taken at new diagnosis, from a patient treated with antithyroid drugs. Source of these receptors: a woman aged 18-35 years with Graves disease.

This clonotype was seen at least ten times. The rearrangement uses TRBV5-1 and TRBJ2-3; D uncertain. V was clipped by 0 bases and J by 6 bases, with 17 bases between them. The V gene's germline CDR1 is SGHRS and CDR2 YFSETQ. CDR3 size: 16 residues. The DNA for the CDR3 is TGCGCCAGCAGCTTGGCCCGTTTTGAGACCCAGGATACGCAGTATTTT. It encodes CASSLARFETQDTQYF.

This clonotype was counted at least ten times. V usage is TRBV3-1 and J usage is TRBJ1-5; no firm D call. V was shortened by 1 base and J by 7 bases, with 8 bases between the two germline ends. CDR3 length equals 13 residues. CDR1 LGHDT and CDR2 YNNKEL come from the germline V gene (reference sequence). The CDR3 region has the DNA TGTGCCAGCAGCCAAGGGTTGGGCCAGCCCCAGCATTTT. Translation: CASSQGLGQPQHF.

This clonotype has only a few counts. With a much larger clone just one base away, this may be a read error. V usage is TRBV6-2 or TRBV6-3 and J usage is TRBJ1-1; D might be TRBD1 (5 bases). The CDR3 has 16 amino acids. The V gene's germline CDR1 is MNHEY and CDR2 SVGEGT. Here the CDR3 reads CASGYLDVGRGTEAFF. Here the CDR3 DNA reads TGTGCCAGCGGTTACCTCGACGTGGGGCGGGGAACTGAAGCTTTCTTT.

This clonotype was counted many times. The chain employs TRBV11-2 and TRBJ2-2; possible D gene TRBD2, 5 bases. Between the trimmed V and J ends, which lost 6 bases and 4 bases, there was a span of 15 bases. CDR1 and CDR2 from the germline V gene are SGHAT and FQNNGV. The CDR3 spans 15 residues. As DNA, the CDR3 is TGTGCCAGCAGGTTCTCCCTCCGGGGCACCGGGGAGCTGTTTTTT. Protein: CASRFSLRGTGELFF.

This clonotype has only a few counts. The CDR3 region is CASSLGLVANEQFF. CDR3 in DNA: TGTGCCAGCAGCTTGGGACTAGTGGCCAATGAGCAGTTCTTC. The chain carries TRBV7-9 and TRBJ2-1; the match to TRBD2 covers 8 bases. V gave up 3 bases and J gave up 6 bases; unmatched junction bases: 4. The CDR3 consists of 14 residues. Germline lookup yields CDR1 SEHNR and CDR2 FQNEAQ (reference sequence).

The CDR3 DNA reads TGTGCCAGCAGTTACGGTCAGTTTCCGAATCAGCCCCAGCATTTT. Its protein product is CASSYGQFPNQPQHF. V is TRBV6-9 and J is TRBJ1-5; no firm D call. Germline V gene sequence: CDR1 MNHGY, CDR2 SVAAGI. The CDR3 length is 15 residues. V gave up 3 bases and J gave up 4 bases, with 13 bases separating them.

In its sample, this clonotype was seen a few times. Possible read error: a much larger clone is one base away. This chain joins TRBV5-5 and TRBJ2-3; tentative D call: TRBD2 (5 bases). From germline, CDR1 is SGHKS and CDR2 YYEKEE (reference sequence). This CDR3 contains 16 residues. Trimming pared 3 bases from V and 2 bases from J, leaving 16 bases between. DNA for the CDR3: TGTGCCAGCAGCTCCCGACTATCAGACAACACAGATACGCAGTATTTT. It translates to CASSSRLSDNTDTQYF.

This clonotype was detected many times. The chain uses TRBV30 and TRBJ2-7, with D perhaps TRBD1 (6 bases). Germline CDR1 is GTSNPN and CDR2 is SVGIG (reference sequence). The CDR3 covers 13 residues. V lost 4 bases, J lost 4 bases, and 14 bases lay in between. The CDR3 is CAWTAGDRYEQYF. The DNA for the CDR3 is TGTGCCTGGACTGCAGGGGATAGGTACGAGCAGTACTTC.

This clonotype was counted between two and nine times. This chain connects TRBV3-1 to TRBJ2-1; D perhaps matches TRBD1 (5 bases). V was pared by 0 bases and J by 0 bases, with 15 bases between. The CDR3 spans 18 residues. CDR1 is LGHDT and CDR2 is YNNKEL in the germline V gene (reference sequence). The CDR3 DNA sequence: TGTGCCAGCAGCCAAGAAGCAGGGCGTCGTAGCTCCTACAATGAGCAGTTCTTC. It specifies CASSQEAGRRSSYNEQFF.

This clonotype appeared many times. The chain combines TRBV29-1 with TRBJ2-7, with TRBD1 matching 9 bases. This CDR3 comprises 13 residues. CDR1 is SQVTM, CDR2 ANQGSEA, per germline. J gave up 6 bases and V 7 bases, and 10 bases lay outside the gene matches. The DNA for the CDR3 is TGCAGCGGAGGGGACAGGGCGACTCCCGAGCAGTACTTC. This translates into CSGGDRATPEQYF.

Many counts were recorded for this clonotype. The gene calls are TRBV12-5 and TRBJ2-2; TRBD1 is a possible D gene (8 bases). Germline values: CDR1 LGHNT, CDR2 FRNRAP. The V end was cut by 2 bases, the J end by 6 bases, with 25 bases between. CDR3 length: 19 amino acids. The CDR3 sequence is CASGLPSGRGGQGAGELFF. CDR3 nucleotides: TGTGCTAGTGGTTTGCCCTCGGGGAGGGGCGGACAGGGTGCCGGGGAGCTGTTTTTT.

This clonotype was counted many times. An end of the junction does not agree with germline; a read error may underlie this. The chain recombines TRBV28 with TRBJ2-7, with a possible D match to TRBD1 (6 bases). The CDR3 runs 13 residues. CDR1 and CDR2 from the germline V gene are MDHEN and SYDVKM. CDR3 sequence: CASSGRDNYEQCF. CDR3 nucleotides: TGTGCCAGCAGCGGCAGGGACAACTACGAGCAGTGCTTC. Full variable domain (remainder filled in from reference TRBV28 and TRBJ2-7): DVKVTQSSRYLVKRTGEKVFLECVQDMDHENMFWYRQDPGLGLRLIYFSYDVKMKEKGDIPEGYSVSREKKERFSLILESASTNQTSMYLCASSGRDNYEQCFGPGTRLTVT.

This clonotype was counted many times. The genes are TRBV28 and TRBJ2-1; TRBD1 aligns across 7 bases. The CDR3 spans 16 residues. The trim removed 3 bases at V and 5 bases at J, leaving 10 bases unmatched. Germline CDR1 is MDHEN and CDR2 is SYDVKM. CDR3 nucleotides: TGTGCCAGCAGTTTGTATGGATTAGGGGGCGACAATGAGCAGTTCTTC. Translating it yields CASSLYGLGGDNEQFF.

Only a few counts were recorded for this clonotype. The rearrangement uses TRBV29-1 and TRBJ2-7; tentatively, D is TRBD2 (5 bases). CDR1 is SQVTM and CDR2 is ANQGSEA in the germline V gene. The CDR3 totals 14 residues. V lost 0 bases, J lost 4 bases, and 13 bases lay in between. The chain's CDR3 is CSVEDVRTGYEQYF. CDR3 nucleotide sequence: TGCAGCGTTGAAGATGTAAGGACTGGGTACGAGCAGTACTTC.

This clonotype was seen ten or more times. The chain uses TRBV28 and TRBJ2-7; D is unresolved. The CDR3 covers 14 residues. Trimming took 7 bases from V and 4 from J, leaving 17 bases between them. The germline V gene has CDR1 MDHEN and CDR2 SYDVKM. The CDR3 loop is CASTPLSYGYEQYF. The CDR3 coding sequence is TGTGCCAGCACCCCCCTATCATACGGGTACGAGCAGTACTTC. Combining the CDR3 with reference TRBV28 and TRBJ2-7 gives the whole variable domain DVKVTQSSRYLVKRTGEKVFLECVQDMDHENMFWYRQDPGLGLRLIYFSYDVKMKEKGDIPEGYSVSREKKERFSLILESASTNQTSMYLCASTPLSYGYEQYFGPGTRLTVT.

Points on this clonotype: The likely explanation is a read error, given a far larger clone one base away. The V gene is TRBV11-2, the J gene TRBJ2-5; either TRBD1 or TRBD2 may fit D (5 bases each). The J call is in doubt because the DNA end fits TRBJ2-7 better. Germline V gene sequence: CDR1 SGHAT, CDR2 FQNNGV. The CDR3 runs 14 residues. The CDR3 here is CASSLSIGTGEQYF. The CDR3, as DNA: TGTGCCAGCAGCTTATCCATAGGGACGGGCGAGCAGTACTTC.

This clonotype was detected only a few times. This rearrangement joins TRBV2 to TRBJ1-1, with unresolved D. The length of the CDR3 is 13 residues. The V end was cut by 6 bases, the J end by 4 bases, with 12 bases between. In germline, CDR1 is SNHLY, CDR2 FYNNEI. CDR3: CASSNNWGTEAFF. The CDR3 region has the DNA TGTGCCAGCAGCAACAATTGGGGCACTGAAGCTTTCTTT.

This clonotype was detected ten times or more. This chain uses TRBV29-1 with TRBJ2-7; 15 bases align to TRBD2. After removal of 6 bases from V and 3 bases from J, the junction contained 6 bases not matched to a gene. Germline V gene data show CDR1 as SQVTM and CDR2 as ANQGSEA. CDR3 length: 15 amino acids. The CDR3 is CSVSGLAGGIYEQYF. CDR3 sequence (DNA): TGCAGCGTGTCCGGACTAGCGGGAGGGATCTACGAGCAGTACTTC.

With respect to this clonotype: A far larger clone is only one base removed, so a read error is likely. The chain is built from TRBV7-2 and TRBJ2-5, with 9 positions matching TRBD2. The end of the DNA fits TRBJ2-1 better, so the J call may be wrong. Germline V gives CDR1 SGHTA, CDR2 FQGNSA. The CDR3 has 13 residues. In DNA, the CDR3 is TGTGCCGGCAGCCACGGACTAGCGTATGAGCAGTTCTTC. It yields the protein CAGSHGLAYEQFF.

This clonotype has a count of ten or more. The chain's CDR3 is CASGLSPWAYSTDEQFF. As DNA, the CDR3 is TGTGCTAGTGGTTTGTCCCCTTGGGCGTATAGTACCGATGAGCAGTTCTTC. V usage is TRBV12-5 and J usage is TRBJ2-1; D ambiguous. Between the trimmed V and J ends, which lost 2 bases and 8 bases, there was a span of 22 bases. The germline V gene has CDR1 LGHNT and CDR2 FRNRAP. This CDR3 has 17 amino acids.

The sample holds many counts of this clonotype. V is TRBV6-1 and J is TRBJ1-1, with a possible D match to TRBD1 (5 bases). Per the germline V gene, CDR1 is MNHNS and CDR2 is SASEGT. This CDR3 has 17 amino acids. V gave up 0 bases and J gave up 0 bases, with 14 bases separating them. The CDR3 loop reads CASSEAWTRRMNTEAFF. The CDR3 DNA sequence: TGTGCCAGCAGTGAAGCATGGACAAGGCGTATGAACACTGAAGCTTTCTTT.

This clonotype was picked up many times. The V call is TRBV27, the J call TRBJ1-2; no firm D call. CDR1 is MNHEY and CDR2 is SMNVEV in the germline V gene (reference sequence). The CDR3 contains 17 residues. The germline V and J ends were trimmed by 0 bases and 0 bases, with 14 bases remaining between them. The DNA for the CDR3 is TGTGCCAGCAGTTTATCGGGTCTCCCGCAAGCTAACTATGGCTACACCTTC. Its translation is CASSLSGLPQANYGYTF.